Detailed here is one TCR beta chain. Its antigen remains unidentified. These data come from a study of T cell responses to AZD1222 COVID-19 vaccine. Study conclusions and caveats: A mostly white British donor set with more females was recruited, and clonal diversity was possibly underestimated. Spike-wide coverage was observed for vaccine-associated CD4 TCRs, with dominant responses at 160-218 and 743-854. Variant regions that are unmutated are reportedly the target of nearly half of spike-specific TCRs. Breadth and depth of Spike-specific TCRs rose after two AZD1222 doses.

Using immunoSEQ multiplex PCR, the repertoire was profiled, and TCRdb retains in-frame clones only, with some absent. The sample holds some 140,000 clones, 85% to 90% seen once. V shed 0 bases, J shed 3 bases, and the junction held 4 bases outside the gene matches. CDR1 and CDR2 from the germline V gene are MNHNS and SASEGT. There are 15 residues in the CDR3. The input for sequencing was peripheral blood, taken on day 0 of AZD1222 vaccination. The chain combines TRBV6-1 with TRBJ2-7; 8 bases agree with TRBD1. The clonotype was recovered from an adult in good health. The CDR3 protein is CASSEARDRYYEQYF. DNA of the CDR3: TGTGCCAGCAGTGAAGCGAGGGACAGGTACTACGAGCAGTACTTC.